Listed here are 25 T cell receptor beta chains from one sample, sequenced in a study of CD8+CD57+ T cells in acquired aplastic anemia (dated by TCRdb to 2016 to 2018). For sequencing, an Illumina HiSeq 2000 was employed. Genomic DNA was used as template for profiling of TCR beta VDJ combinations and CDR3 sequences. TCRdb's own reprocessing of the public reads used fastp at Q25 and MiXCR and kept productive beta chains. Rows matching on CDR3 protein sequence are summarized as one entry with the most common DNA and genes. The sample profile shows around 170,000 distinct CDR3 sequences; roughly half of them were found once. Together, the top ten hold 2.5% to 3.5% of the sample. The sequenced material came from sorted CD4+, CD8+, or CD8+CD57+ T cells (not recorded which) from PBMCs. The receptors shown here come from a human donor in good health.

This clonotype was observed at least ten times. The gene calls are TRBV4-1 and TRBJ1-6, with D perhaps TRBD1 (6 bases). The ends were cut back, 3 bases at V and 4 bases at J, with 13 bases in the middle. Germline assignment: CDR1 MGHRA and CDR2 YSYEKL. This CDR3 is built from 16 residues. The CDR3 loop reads CASSQGAGTYNSPLHF. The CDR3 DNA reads TGCGCCAGCAGCCAGGGGGCCGGGACTTATAATTCACCCCTCCACTTT.

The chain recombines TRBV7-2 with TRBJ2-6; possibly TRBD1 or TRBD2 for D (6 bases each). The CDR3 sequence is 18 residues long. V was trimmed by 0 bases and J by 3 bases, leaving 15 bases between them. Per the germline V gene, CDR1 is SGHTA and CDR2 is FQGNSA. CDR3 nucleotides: TGTGCCAGCAGCTTAGCGCCGGGGGCGAGACTTGGGGCCAACGTCCTGACTTTC. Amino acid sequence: CASSLAPGARLGANVLTF. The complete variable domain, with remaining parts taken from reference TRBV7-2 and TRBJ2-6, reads GAGVSQSPSNKVTEKGKDVELRCDPISGHTALYWYRQSLGQGLEFLIYFQGNSAPDKSGLPSDRFSAERTGGSVSTLTIQRTQQEDSAVYLCASSLAPGARLGANVLTFGAGSRLTVL.

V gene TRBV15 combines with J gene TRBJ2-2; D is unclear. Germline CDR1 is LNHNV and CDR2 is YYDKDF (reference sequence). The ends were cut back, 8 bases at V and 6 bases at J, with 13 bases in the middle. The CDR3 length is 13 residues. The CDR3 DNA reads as TGTGCCACCTCGGGTATTGGGGCCGGGGAGCTGTTTTTT. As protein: CATSGIGAGELFF.

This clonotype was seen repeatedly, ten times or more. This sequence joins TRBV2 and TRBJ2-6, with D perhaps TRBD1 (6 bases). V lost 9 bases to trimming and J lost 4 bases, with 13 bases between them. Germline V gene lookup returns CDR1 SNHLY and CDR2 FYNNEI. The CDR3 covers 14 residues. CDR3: CARRTGTGANVLTF. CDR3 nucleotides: TGTGCCAGAAGGACCGGGACAGGGGCCAACGTCCTGACTTTC.

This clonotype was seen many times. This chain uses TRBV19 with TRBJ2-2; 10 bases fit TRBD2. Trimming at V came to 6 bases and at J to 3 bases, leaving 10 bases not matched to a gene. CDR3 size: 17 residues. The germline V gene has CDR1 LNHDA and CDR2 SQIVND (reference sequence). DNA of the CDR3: TGTGCCAGTAGCCCTCCTGGGACTAGCGAACACACCGGGGAGCTGTTTTTT. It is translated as CASSPPGTSEHTGELFF.

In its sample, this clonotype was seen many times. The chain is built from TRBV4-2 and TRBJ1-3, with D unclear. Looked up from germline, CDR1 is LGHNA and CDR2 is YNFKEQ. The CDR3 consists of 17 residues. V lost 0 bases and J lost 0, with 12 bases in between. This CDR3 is CASSQDDLSPSGNTIYF. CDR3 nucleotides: TGTGCCAGCAGCCAAGACGATCTCAGCCCCTCTGGAAACACCATATATTTT.

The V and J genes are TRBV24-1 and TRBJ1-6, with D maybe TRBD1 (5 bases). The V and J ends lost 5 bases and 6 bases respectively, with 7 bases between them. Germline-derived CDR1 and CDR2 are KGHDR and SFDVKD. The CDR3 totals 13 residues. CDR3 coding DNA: TGTGCCACCAGTGCGGACACTAATTCACCCCTCCACTTT. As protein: CATSADTNSPLHF.

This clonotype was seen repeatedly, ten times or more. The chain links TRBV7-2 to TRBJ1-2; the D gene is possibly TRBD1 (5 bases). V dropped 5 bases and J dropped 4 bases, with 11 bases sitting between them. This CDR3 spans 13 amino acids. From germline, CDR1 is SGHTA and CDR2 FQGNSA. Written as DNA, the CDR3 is TGTGCCAGCAGCCAAGATGGGGGCTATGGCTACACCTTC. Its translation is CASSQDGGYGYTF. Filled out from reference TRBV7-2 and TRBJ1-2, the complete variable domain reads GAGVSQSPSNKVTEKGKDVELRCDPISGHTALYWYRQSLGQGLEFLIYFQGNSAPDKSGLPSDRFSAERTGGSVSTLTIQRTQQEDSAVYLCASSQDGGYGYTFGSGTRLTVV.

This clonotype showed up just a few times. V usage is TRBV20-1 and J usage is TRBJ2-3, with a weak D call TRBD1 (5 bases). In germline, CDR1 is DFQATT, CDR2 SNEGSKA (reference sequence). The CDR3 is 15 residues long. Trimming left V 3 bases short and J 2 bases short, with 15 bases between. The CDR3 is CSASTSQGNTDTQYF. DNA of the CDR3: TGCAGTGCTAGCACCAGTCAGGGCAACACAGATACGCAGTATTTT.

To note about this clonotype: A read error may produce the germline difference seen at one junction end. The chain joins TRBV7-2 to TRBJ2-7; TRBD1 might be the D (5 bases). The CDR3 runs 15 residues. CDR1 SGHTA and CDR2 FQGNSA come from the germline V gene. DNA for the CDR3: TGTGCCAGCAGCCCTTCCTTTAGGGGCTCCTACGGGCAGTACTTC. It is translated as CASSPSFRGSYGQYF.

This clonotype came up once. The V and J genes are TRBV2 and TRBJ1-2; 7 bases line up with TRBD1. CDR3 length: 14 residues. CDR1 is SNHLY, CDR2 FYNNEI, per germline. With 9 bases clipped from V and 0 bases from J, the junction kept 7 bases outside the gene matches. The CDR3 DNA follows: TGTGCCAGGGGGGACAGCCCTGCTAACTATGGCTACACCTTC. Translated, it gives CARGDSPANYGYTF.

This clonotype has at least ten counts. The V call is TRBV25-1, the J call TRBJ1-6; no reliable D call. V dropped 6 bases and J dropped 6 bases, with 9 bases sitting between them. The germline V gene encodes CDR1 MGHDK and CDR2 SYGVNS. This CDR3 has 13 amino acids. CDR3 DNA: TGTGCCAGCAGGGGAGGCGGTAATTCACCCCTCCACTTT. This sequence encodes CASRGGGNSPLHF.

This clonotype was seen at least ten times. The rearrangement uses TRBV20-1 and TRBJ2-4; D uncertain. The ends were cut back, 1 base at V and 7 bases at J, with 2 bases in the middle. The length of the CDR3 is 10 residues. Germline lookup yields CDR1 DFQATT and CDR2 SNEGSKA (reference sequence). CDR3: CSARGNIQYF. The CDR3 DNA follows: TGCAGTGCTAGAGGGAACATTCAGTACTTC.

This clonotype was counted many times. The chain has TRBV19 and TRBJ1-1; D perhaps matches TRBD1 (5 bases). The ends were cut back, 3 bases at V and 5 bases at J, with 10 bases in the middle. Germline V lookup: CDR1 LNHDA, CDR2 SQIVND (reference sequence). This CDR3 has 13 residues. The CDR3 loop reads CASSILRGTEAFF. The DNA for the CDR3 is TGTGCCAGTAGTATCCTTCGGGGGACTGAAGCTTTCTTT.

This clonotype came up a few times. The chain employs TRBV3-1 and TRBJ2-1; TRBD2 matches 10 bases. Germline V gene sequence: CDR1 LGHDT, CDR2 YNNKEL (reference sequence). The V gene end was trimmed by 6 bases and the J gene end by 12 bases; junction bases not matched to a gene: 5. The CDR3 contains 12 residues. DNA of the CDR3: TGTGCCAGCAGTCCTAGCGGGAGAGGGCAGTTCTTC. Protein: CASSPSGRGQFF.

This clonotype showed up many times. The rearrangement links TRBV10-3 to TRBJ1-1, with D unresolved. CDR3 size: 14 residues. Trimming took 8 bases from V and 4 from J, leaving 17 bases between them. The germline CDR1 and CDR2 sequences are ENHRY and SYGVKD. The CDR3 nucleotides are TGTGCCATCGATTCAGCGGGAGAGGGCACTGAAGCTTTCTTT. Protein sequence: CAIDSAGEGTEAFF.

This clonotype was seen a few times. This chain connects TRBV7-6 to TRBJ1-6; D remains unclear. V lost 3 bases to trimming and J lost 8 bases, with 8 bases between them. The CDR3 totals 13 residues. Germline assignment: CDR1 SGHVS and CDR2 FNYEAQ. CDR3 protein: CASSLKGDSPLHF. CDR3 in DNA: TGTGCCAGCAGCTTGAAGGGTGATTCACCCCTCCACTTT. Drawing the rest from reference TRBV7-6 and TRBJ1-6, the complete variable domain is GAGVSQSPRYKVTKRGQDVALRCDPISGHVSLYWYRQALGQGPEFLTYFNYEAQQDKSGLPNDRFSAERPEGSISTLTIQRTEQRDSAMYRCASSLKGDSPLHFGNGTRLTVT.

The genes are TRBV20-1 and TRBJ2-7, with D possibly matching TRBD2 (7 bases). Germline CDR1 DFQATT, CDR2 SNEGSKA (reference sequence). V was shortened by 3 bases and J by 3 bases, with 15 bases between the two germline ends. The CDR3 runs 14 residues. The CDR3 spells CSARTGGGGYEQYF. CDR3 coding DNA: TGCAGTGCTAGGACGGGGGGCGGGGGCTACGAGCAGTACTTC.

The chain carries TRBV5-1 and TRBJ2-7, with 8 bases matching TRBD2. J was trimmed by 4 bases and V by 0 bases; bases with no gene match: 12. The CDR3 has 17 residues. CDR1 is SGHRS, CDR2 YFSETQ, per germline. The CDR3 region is CASSLEGWQRERYEQYF. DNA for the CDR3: TGCGCCAGCAGCTTGGAAGGTTGGCAGCGGGAGAGGTACGAGCAGTACTTC.

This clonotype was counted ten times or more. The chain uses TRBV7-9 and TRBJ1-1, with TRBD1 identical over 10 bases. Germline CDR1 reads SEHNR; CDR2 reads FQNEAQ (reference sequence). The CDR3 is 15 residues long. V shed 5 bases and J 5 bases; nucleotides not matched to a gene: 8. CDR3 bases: TGTGCCAGCAGCCCTAGGACAGGGGGGGGAACTGAAGCTTTCTTT. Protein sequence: CASSPRTGGGTEAFF.

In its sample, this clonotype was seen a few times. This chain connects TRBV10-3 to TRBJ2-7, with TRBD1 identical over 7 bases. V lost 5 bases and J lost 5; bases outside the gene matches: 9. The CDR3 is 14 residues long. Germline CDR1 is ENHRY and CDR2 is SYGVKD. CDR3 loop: CAISPPGTANEQYF. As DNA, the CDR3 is TGTGCCATCAGTCCGCCCGGGACAGCAAACGAGCAGTACTTC.

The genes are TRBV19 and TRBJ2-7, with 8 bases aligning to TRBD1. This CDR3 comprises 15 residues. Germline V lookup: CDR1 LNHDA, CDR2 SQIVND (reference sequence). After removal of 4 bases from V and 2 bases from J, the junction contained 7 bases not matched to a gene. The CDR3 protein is CASSTGQGAPYEQYF. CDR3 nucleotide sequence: TGTGCCAGTAGTACAGGACAGGGTGCCCCCTACGAGCAGTACTTC.

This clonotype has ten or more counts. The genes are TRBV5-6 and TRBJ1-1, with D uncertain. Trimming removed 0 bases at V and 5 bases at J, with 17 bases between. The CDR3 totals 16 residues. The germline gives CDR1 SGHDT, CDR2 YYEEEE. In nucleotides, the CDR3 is TGTGCCAGCAGCTTGGTTGGCAGACTAGAGGATACTGAAGCTTTCTTT. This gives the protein CASSLVGRLEDTEAFF.

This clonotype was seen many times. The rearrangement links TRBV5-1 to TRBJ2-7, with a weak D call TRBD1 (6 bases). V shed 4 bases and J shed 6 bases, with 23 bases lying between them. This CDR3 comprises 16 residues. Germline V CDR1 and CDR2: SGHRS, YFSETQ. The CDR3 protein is CASSHGTGSIFSEQYF. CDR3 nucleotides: TGCGCCAGCAGCCACGGCACAGGGTCTATTTTCTCCGAGCAGTACTTC.

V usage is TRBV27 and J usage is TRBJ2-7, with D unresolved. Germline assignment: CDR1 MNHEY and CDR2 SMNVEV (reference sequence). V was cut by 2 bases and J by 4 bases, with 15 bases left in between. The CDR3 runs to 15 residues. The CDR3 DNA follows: TGTGCCAGCAGTTTAATCGGGCGGCCCCGGTACGAGCAGTACTTC. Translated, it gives CASSLIGRPRYEQYF.